This TCR beta chain was found in a study of T cell responses to AZD1222 COVID-19 vaccine. The CDR3 consists of 13 residues. V was trimmed by 6 bases and J by 3 bases, leaving 11 bases between them. Germline V gene lookup returns CDR1 MNHEY and CDR2 SVGAGI. The method was immunoSEQ multiplex PCR; TCRdb's version includes in-frame clones alone and lacks a portion of them. The sample yields around 150,000 clones, around 84% seen once. The sequence was collected from an adult in good health. Sequenced here: peripheral blood, sampled on day 0 of AZD1222 vaccination. The chain couples TRBV6-5 to TRBJ1-2; D remains unclear. The CDR3 here is CASSWVRDYGYTF. DNA of the CDR3: TGTGCCAGCAGCTGGGTTAGGGACTATGGCTACACCTTC.